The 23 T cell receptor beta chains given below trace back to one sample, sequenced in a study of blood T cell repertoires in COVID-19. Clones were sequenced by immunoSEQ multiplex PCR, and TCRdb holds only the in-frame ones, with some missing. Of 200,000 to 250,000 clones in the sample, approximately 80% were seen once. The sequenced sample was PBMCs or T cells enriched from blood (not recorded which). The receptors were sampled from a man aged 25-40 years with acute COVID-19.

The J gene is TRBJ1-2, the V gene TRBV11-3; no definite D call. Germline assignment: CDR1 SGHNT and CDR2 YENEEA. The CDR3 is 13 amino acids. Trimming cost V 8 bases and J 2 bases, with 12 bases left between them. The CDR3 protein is CASGRAPNYGYTF. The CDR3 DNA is TGTGCCAGCGGGAGGGCCCCCAACTATGGCTACACCTTC.

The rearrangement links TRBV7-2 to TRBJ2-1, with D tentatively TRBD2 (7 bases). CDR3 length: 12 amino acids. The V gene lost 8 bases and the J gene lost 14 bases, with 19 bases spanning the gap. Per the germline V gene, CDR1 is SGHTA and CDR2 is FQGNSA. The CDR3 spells CASHQRGGWKFF. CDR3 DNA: TGTGCCAGCCACCAAAGGGGGGGGTGGAAGTTCTTC.

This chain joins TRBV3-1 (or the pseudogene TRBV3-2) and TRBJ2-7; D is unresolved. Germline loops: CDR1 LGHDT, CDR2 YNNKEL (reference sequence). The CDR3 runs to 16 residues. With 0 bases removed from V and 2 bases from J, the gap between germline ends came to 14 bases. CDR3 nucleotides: TGTGCCAGCAGCCAAGATCTTTCCGGGTGGGCCTACGAGCAGTACTTC. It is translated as CASSQDLSGWAYEQYF.

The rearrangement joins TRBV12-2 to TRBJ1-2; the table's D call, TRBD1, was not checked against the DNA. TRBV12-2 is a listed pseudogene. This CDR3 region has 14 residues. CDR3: CASRSQTGNYGYTF. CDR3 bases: TGTGCAAGTCGCTCGCAGACAGGGAACTATGGCTACACCTTC.

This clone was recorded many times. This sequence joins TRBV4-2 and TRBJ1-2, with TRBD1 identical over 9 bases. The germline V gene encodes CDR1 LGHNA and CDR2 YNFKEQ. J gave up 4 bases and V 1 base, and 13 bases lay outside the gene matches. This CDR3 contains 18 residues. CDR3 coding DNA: TGTGCCAGCAGCCAAGCCGAGGAACAGGGGGCGCGGATCTATGGCTACACCTTC. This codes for CASSQAEEQGARIYGYTF.

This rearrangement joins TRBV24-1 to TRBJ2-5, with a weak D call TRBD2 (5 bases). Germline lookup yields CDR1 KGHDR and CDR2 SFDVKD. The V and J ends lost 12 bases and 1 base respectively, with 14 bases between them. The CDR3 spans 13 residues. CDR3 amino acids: CAPHFGVQETQYF. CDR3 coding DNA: TGTGCCCCCCATTTCGGGGTCCAAGAGACCCAGTACTTC.

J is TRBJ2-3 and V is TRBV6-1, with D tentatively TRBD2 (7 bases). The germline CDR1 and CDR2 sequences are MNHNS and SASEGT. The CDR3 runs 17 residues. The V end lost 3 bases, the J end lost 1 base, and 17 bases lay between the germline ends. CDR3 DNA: TGTGCCAGCAGTGACCCGCCGGGGGGCTTTGGCACAGATACGCAGTATTTT. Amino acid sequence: CASSDPPGGFGTDTQYF.

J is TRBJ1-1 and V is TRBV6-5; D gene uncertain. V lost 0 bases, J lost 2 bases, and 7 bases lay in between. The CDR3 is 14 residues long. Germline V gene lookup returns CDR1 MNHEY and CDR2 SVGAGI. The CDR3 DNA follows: TGTGCCAGCAGTTACTCGGAGTTAAACACTGAAGCTTTCTTT. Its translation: CASSYSELNTEAFF.

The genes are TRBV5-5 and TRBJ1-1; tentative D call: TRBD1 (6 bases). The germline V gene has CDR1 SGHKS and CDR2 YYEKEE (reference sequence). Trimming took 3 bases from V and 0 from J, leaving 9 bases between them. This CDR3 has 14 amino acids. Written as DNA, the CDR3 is TGTGCCAGCAGCTGGGACACAATGAACACTGAAGCTTTCTTT. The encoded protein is CASSWDTMNTEAFF.

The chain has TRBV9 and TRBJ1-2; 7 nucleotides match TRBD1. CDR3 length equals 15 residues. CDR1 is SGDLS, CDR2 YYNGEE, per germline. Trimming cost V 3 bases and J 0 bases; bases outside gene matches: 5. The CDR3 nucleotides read TGTGCCAGCAGCGCTGGAGGACAGGCTAACTATGGCTACACCTTC. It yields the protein CASSAGGQANYGYTF.

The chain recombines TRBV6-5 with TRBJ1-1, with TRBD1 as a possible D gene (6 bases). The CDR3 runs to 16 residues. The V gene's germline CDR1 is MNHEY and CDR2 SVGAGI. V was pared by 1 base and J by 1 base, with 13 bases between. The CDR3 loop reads CASSYFLQGGNTEAFF. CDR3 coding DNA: TGTGCCAGCAGTTACTTCTTGCAAGGGGGGAACACTGAAGCTTTCTTT.

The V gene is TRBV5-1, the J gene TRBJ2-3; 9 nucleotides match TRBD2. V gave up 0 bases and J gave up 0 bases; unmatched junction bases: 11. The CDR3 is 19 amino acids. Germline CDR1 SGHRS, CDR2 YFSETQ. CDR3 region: CASSLERSAGGQSTDTQYF. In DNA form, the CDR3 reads TGCGCCAGCAGCTTGGAACGTTCAGCGGGGGGCCAAAGCACAGATACGCAGTATTTT. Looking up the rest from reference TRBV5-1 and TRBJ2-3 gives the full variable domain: KAGVTQTPRYLIKTRGQQVTLSCSPISGHRSVSWYQQTPGQGLQFLFEYFSETQRNKGNFPGRFSGRQFSNSRSEMNVSTLELGDSALYLCASSLERSAGGQSTDTQYFGPGTRLTVL.

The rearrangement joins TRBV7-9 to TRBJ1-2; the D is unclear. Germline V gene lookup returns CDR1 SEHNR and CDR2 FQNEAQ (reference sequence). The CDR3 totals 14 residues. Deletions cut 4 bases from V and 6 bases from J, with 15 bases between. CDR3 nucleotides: TGTGCCAGCAGCTCCCCCGCAATAGTTGATGGCTACACCTTC. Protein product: CASSSPAIVDGYTF.

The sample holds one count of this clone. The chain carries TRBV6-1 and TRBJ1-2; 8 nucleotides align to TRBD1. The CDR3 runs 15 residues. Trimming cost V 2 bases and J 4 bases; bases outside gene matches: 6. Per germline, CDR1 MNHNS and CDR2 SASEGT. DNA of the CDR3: TGTGCCAGCAGTGAAACTAGACAGGGGTCCTATGGCTACACCTTC. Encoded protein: CASSETRQGSYGYTF.

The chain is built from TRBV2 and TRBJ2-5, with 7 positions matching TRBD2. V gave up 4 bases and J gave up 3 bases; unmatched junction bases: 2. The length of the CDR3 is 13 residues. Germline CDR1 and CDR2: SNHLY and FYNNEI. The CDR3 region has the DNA TGTGCCAGCAGTGGCGGGAGAAAAGAGACCCAGTACTTC. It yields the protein CASSGGRKETQYF.

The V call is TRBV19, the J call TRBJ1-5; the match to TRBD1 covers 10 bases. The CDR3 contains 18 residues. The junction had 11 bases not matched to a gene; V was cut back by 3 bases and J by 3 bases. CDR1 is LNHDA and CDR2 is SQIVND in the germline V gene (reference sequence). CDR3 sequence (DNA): TGTGCCAGTAGTATGCACGGGGACAGGGGACTTCTCAATCAGCCCCAGCATTTT. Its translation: CASSMHGDRGLLNQPQHF.

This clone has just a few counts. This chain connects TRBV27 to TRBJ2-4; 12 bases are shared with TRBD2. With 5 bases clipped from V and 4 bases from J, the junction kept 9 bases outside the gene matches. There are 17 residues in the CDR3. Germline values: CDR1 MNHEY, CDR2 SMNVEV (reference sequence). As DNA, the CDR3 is TGTGCCAGCAGTATGCCGACTAGCGGGGGAGTAAAAAACATTCAGTACTTC. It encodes CASSMPTSGGVKNIQYF.

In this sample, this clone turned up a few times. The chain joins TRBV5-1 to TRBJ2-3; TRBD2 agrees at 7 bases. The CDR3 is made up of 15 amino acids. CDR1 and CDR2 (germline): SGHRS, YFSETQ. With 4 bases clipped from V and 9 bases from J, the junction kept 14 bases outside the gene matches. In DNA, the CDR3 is TGCGCCAGCAGCGTGGGACTACAGCAGGGAGGGACGCAGTATTTT. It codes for CASSVGLQQGGTQYF.

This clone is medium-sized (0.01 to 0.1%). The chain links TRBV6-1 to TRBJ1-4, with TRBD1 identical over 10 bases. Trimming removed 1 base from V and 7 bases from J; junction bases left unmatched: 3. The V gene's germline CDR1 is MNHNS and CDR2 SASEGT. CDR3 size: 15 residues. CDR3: CASSEGGTGVEKLFF. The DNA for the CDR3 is TGTGCCAGCAGTGAAGGTGGGACAGGGGTTGAAAAACTGTTTTTT.

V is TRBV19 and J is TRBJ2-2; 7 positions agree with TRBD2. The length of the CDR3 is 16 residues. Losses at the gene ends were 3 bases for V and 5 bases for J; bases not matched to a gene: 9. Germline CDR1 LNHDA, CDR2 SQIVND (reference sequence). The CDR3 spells CASSIYLRGGTGELFF. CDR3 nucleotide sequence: TGTGCCAGTAGTATCTATTTGCGCGGGGGAACCGGGGAGCTGTTTTTT.

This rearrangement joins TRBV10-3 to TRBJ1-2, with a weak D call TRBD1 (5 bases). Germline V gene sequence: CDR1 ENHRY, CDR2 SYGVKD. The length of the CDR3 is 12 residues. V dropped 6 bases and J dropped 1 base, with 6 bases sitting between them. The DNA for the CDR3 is TGTGCCATCAGGACAGATAACTATGGCTACACCTTC. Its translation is CAIRTDNYGYTF.

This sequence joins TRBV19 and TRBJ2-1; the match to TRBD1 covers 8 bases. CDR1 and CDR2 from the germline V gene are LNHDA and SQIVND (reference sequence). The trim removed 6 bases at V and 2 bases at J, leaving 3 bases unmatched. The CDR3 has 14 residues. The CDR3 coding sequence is TGTGCCAGTAGCCCGGGACAGGCCTACAATGAGCAGTTCTTC. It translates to CASSPGQAYNEQFF.

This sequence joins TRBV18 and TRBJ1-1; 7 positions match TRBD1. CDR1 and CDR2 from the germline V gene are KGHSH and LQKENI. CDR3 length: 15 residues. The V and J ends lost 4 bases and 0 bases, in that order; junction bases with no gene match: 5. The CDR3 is CASSQDRDMNTEAFF. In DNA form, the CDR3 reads TGTGCCAGCTCACAAGACAGGGATATGAACACTGAAGCTTTCTTT.